Reported below is one TCR beta chain. It lacks a known antigen. No base-level quality is on record; no much larger clone is a single base apart. The immunoSEQ Assay, a bias-controlled multiplex PCR, was used to amplify TCRbeta CDR3 regions from genomic DNA. The published analysis was carried out like this. The number of nucleated cells in each sample was estimated by amplification of reference gene primers within the assay. To quantify the absolute abundance of each unique TCRbeta CDR3 rearrangement, sequence reads were collapsed and filtered. For each sample, productive Simpson clonality was calculated as the square root of Simpson's diversity index across productive rearrangements. In TCRdb, the immuneACCESS table is reduced to in-frame sequences with V and J assigned. These tables do not hold every clone; where another copy was compared, an unresolved V gene accounts for under half, and the others remain unexplained. That table gives V, J and clone size, and the DNA gave D and trimming. The sample profile shows 190,000 or so clones; around 90% of them were found once. Roughly 2.5% of the sample goes to the ten largest clones.

The data originate from a study of blood T cell repertoires in COVID-19 (dated by TCRdb to 2018 to 2020). For the wider study: The collaborator samples originated in the United States, Italy and Spain and spanned the acute and convalescent phases of COVID-19. The material from the prospective study consisted of cDNA or gDNA derived from T cells, B-cell-depleted T cells, or PBMCs. The dataset comprised deeply sampled blood TCRbeta repertoires from subjects exposed to, actively infected with, or recovered from COVID-19. Where HLA class I and class II types were available, the types were taken from metadata supplied by the sample provider, not from assay-based typing. The repertoires were released in a freely available public database intended as a resource for research on the immune response to SARS-CoV-2. Samples came from the ongoing ImmuneRACE study (first 160 participants) plus 1,254 subjects from 6 global collaborators. A de-identified subject ID, COVID-19 status, age in years and sex were almost always included in the sample metadata.

The germline V gene sets CDR1 to SGHAT and CDR2 to FQNNGV. The germline V end is reduced by 5 bases and the J end by 5 bases; junction bases left unmatched: 12. The CDR3 numbers 15 residues from cysteine through phenylalanine. Only CDR3 DNA is held: 45 bases, read in frame from base 1. Summary of the overall study and its limitations: The amount of clinical and demographic metadata varied by source and participant and was provided uncurated.

The collaborating institutions used their own protocols to collect whole blood in K2EDTA tubes. Collaborator samples were shipped for TCRbeta analysis as frozen whole blood, isolated PBMCs, or DNA extracted from either sample type. This chain is built from TRBV11-2 and TRBJ2-7; 7 middle bases align to TRBD1. This receptor was obtained from a man in his forties with active or convalescent COVID-19. The material sequenced was peripheral blood. The CDR3 here reads CASSTPGQVIHEQYF. The nucleotides read TGTGCCAGCAGCACTCCCGGACAGGTTATCCACGAGCAGTACTTC.